Sequencing of this TCR beta chain was carried out in a study of T cell changes during pregnancy in multiple sclerosis. Only in-frame clones appear in the TCRdb table, and some are missing; sequencing was by immunoSEQ multiplex PCR. The data contain roughly 30,000 clones, 89% of them singletons. Trimming took 5 bases from V and 3 from J; bases not matched to a gene: 2. Per germline, CDR1 MNHEY and CDR2 SVGAGI. This CDR3 has 14 residues. The chain links TRBV6-5 to TRBJ2-1, with 9 bases matching TRBD2. The sequences come from CD8+ T cells from peripheral blood mononuclear cells, collected after pregnancy. The sequence came from a female donor with multiple sclerosis, enrolled in a pregnancy study. CDR3 region: CASSEREVYNEQFF. CDR3 DNA: TGTGCCAGCAGTGAGCGGGAGGTCTACAATGAGCAGTTCTTC.